This TCR beta chain was captured in a study of shared clonotypes between healthy human individuals. Study at large: The plates for each donor numbered three CD4 naive, three CD4 memory, two CD8 naive and one CD8 memory.

This table comes from immunoSEQ multiplex PCR, and its TCRdb copy is limited to in-frame clones, with some not included. The repertoire holds 550,000 to 750,000 clones, with about 90% as singletons. Findings and caveats of the study: Generation probabilities of non-shared clonotypes were lower (relative to those shared by all four donors).

Naive CD8 populations comprised CD45RO-negative cells positively selected for CCR7, excluding terminally differentiated effector memory CD45RA+ cells. There are 12 residues in the CDR3. V lost 4 bases and J lost 8, with 13 bases in between. Germline assignment: CDR1 SGHDT and CDR2 YYEEEE. To note about this clone: Its antigen is unidentified.

The TCR comes from a man younger than 40 in good health. The chain links TRBV5-6 to TRBJ2-7, with D tentatively TRBD1 (5 bases). Input material: naive CD8+ T cells sorted from blood. CDR3 sequence: CASSDWTDKQYF. The DNA of the CDR3 is TGTGCCAGCAGCGACTGGACGGACAAGCAGTACTTC.